This T cell receptor (beta chain) was profiled in a study of shared clonotypes between healthy human individuals. Notes on the study in general: Generation probabilities of non-shared clonotypes were lower (relative to those shared by all four donors). Generally, naive subsets came out with larger estimated richness than memory subsets. Even with large depth, rarefaction showed that sorted-subset sequencing was incomplete.

Germline trimming cut 6 bases from V and 0 bases from J; bases unmatched to any gene: 8. The V gene's germline CDR1 is SGHNT and CDR2 YENEEA. The CDR3 spans 18 residues. Note on this clone: Its specificity is unknown.

Libraries were prepared by immunoSEQ multiplex PCR; TCRdb keeps only in-frame clonotypes and omits some of them. The repertoire consists of a few hundred thousand clones, with more than 75% occurring once and the leading ten covering around 15%. This chain joins TRBV11-3 and TRBJ2-1; 13 positions agree with TRBD2. Sequences were obtained from memory CD8+ T cells sorted from blood. Subset described: CD45RO+ cells pooled with CCR7-negative TemRA cells. The sequence came from a young man in good health. DNA of the CDR3: TGTGCCAGCAGTTCGGGACTAGCGGGAAAGAGCTCCTACAATGAGCAGTTCTTC. Translation: CASSSGLAGKSSYNEQFF.